This TCR beta chain was sequenced during a study of T cells after posttransplantation cyclophosphamide. Notes on the study in general: Recipient CMV seropositivity and CMV reactivation strongly tracked TRB clonality. Tissue-infiltrating T cells from skin or gut overlapped little with blood T cells.

This clone was observed many times. Its specificity is unknown. CDR3 length: 17 amino acids. Per germline, CDR1 GTSNPN and CDR2 SVGIG (reference sequence). V lost 4 bases and J lost 7; bases outside the gene matches: 13. Sequenced by immunoSEQ multiplex PCR; TCRdb stores in-frame clones only, minus some. This sample carries about 40,000 clones and no singletons, and around 4.5% goes to the top ten. The TCR originated in a woman between 50 and 59 years old in good health and a related stem cell transplant donor. Sequenced: PBMCs. The chain combines TRBV30 with TRBJ1-6, with 10 bases lining up with TRBD1. Here the CDR3 DNA reads TGTGCCTGGACCGGGACAGGGGTAATCCTATGGAATTCACCCCTCCACTTT. It translates to CAWTGTGVILWNSPLHF.